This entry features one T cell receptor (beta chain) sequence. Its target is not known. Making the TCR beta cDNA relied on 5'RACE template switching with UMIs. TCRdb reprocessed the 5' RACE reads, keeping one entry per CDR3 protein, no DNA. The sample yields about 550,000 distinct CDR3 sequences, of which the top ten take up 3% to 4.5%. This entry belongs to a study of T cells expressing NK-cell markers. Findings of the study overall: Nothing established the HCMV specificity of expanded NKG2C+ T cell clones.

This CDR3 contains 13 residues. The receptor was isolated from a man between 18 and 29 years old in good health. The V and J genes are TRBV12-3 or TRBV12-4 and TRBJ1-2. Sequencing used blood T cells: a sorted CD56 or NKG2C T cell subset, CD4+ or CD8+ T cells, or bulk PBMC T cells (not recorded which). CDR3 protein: CASSPLEAHGYTF.